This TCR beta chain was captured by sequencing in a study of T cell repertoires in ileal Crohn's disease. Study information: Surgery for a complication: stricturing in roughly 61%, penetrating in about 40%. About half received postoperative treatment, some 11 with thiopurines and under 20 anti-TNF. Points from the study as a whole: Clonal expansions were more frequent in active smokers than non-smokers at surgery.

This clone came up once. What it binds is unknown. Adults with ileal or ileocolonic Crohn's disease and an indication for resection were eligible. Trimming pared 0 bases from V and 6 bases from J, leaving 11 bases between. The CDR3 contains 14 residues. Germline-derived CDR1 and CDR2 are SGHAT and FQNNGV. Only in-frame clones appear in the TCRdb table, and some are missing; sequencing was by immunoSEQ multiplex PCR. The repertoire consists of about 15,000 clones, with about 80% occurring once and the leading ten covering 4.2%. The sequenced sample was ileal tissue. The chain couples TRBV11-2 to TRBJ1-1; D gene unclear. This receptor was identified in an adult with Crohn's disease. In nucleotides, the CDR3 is TGTGCCAGCAGCTTAGAAAACAGTCTGGCTGAAGCTTTCTTT. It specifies CASSLENSLAEAFF.